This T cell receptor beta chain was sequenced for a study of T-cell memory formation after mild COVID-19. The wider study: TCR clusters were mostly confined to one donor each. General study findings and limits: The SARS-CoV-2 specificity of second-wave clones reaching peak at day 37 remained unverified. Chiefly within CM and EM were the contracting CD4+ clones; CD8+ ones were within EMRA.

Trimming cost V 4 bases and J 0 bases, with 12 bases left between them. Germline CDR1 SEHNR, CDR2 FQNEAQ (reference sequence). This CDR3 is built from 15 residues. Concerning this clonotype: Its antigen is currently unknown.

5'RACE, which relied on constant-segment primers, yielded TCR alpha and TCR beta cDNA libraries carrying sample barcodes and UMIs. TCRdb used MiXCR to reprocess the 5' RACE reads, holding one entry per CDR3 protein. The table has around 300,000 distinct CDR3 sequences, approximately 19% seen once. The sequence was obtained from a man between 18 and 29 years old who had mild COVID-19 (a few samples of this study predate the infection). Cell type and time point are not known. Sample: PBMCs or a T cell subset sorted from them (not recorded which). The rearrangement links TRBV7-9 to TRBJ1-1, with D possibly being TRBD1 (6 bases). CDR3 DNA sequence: TGTGCCAGCAGCTATGAACAGGGTGTGAACACTGAAGCTTTCTTT. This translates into CASSYEQGVNTEAFF.